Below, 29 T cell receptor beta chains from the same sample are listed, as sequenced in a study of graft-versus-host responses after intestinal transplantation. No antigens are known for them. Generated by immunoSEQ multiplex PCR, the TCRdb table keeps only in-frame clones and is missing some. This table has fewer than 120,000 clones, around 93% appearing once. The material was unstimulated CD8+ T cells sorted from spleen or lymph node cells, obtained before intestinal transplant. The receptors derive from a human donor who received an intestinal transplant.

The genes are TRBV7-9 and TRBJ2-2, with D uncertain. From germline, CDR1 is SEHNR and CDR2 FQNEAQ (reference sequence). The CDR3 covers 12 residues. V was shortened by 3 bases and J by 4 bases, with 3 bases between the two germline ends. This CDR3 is CASSFSTGELFF. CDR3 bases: TGTGCCAGCAGCTTTTCCACCGGGGAGCTGTTTTTT.

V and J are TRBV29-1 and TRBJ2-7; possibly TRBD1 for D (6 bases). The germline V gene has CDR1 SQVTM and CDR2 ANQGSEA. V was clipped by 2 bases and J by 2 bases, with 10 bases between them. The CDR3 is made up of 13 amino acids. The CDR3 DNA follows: TGCAGCGTTGAAAGGGGGAGCCCCTACGAGCAGTACTTC. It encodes CSVERGSPYEQYF.

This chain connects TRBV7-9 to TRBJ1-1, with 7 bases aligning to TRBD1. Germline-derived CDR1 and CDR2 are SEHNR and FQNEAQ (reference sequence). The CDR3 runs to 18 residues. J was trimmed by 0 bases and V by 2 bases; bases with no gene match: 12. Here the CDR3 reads CASSLSAGWGQLNTEAFF. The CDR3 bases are TGTGCCAGCAGCTTATCGGCCGGTTGGGGACAGCTGAACACTGAAGCTTTCTTT.

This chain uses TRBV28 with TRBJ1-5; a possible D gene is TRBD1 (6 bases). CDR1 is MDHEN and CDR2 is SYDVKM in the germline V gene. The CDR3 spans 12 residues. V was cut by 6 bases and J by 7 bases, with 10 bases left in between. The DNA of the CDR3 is TGTGCCAGCAGCCAAAGGGGGCAGCCCCAGCATTTT. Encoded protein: CASSQRGQPQHF.

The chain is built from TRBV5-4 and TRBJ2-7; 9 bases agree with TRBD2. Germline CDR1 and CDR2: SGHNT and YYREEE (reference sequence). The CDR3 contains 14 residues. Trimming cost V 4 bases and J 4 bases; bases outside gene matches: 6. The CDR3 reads CASSLGLASYEQYF. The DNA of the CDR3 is TGTGCCAGCAGCCTGGGACTAGCTAGTTACGAGCAGTACTTC.

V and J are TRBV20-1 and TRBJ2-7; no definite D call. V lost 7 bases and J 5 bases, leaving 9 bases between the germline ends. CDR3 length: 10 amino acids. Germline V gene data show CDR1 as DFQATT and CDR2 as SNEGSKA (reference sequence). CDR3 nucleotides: TGCAGTGTTTACAAGGACGAGCAGTACTTC. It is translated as CSVYKDEQYF.

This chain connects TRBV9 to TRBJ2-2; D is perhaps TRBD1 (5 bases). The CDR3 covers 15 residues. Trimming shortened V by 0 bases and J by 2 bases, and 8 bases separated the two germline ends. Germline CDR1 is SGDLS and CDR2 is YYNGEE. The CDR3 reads CASSVEDINTGELFF. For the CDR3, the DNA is TGTGCCAGCAGCGTAGAGGACATAAACACCGGGGAGCTGTTTTTT.

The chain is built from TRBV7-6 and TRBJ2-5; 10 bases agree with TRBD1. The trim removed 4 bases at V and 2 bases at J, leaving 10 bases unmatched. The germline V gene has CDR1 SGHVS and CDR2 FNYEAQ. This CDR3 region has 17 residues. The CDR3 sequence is CASSSITRQGAQETQYF. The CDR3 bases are TGTGCCAGCAGCTCGATAACCCGACAGGGGGCTCAAGAGACCCAGTACTTC.

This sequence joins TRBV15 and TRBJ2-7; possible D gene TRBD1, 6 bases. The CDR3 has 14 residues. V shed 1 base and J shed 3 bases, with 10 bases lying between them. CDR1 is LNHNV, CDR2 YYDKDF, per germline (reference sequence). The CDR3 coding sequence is TGTGCCACCAGCAGAGGGACAGATCTCTACGAGCAGTACTTC. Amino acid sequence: CATSRGTDLYEQYF.

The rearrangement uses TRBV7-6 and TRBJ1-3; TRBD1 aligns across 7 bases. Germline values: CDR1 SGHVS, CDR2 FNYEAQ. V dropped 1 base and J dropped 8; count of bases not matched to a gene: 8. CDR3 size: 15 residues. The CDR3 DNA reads TGTGCCAGCAGCTTAGGGCGGAGGGGGCGCGACACCATATATTTT. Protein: CASSLGRRGRDTIYF.

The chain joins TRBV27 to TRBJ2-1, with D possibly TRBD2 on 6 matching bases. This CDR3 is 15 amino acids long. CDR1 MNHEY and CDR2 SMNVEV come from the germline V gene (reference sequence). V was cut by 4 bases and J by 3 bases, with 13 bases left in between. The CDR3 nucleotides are TGTGCCAGCAGTTCTCCGGGAGCGGGCTACAATGAGCAGTTCTTC. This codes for CASSSPGAGYNEQFF.

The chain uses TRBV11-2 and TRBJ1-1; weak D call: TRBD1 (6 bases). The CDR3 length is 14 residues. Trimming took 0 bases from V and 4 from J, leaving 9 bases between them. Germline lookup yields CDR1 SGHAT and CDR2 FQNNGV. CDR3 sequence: CASSLEGGSTEAFF. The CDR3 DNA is TGTGCCAGCAGCTTAGAAGGGGGGAGCACTGAAGCTTTCTTT. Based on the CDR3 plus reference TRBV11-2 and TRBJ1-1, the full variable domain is EAGVAQSPRYKIIEKRQSVAFWCNPISGHATLYWYQQILGQGPKLLIQFQNNGVVDDSQLPKDRFSAERLKGVDSTLKIQPAKLEDSAVYLCASSLEGGSTEAFFGQGTRLTVV.

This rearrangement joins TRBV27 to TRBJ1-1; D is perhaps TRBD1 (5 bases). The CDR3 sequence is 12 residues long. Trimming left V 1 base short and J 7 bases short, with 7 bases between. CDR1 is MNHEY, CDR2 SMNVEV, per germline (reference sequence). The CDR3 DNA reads TGTGCCAGCAGTTTATGGAGGGGTGAAGCTTTCTTT. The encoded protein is CASSLWRGEAFF.

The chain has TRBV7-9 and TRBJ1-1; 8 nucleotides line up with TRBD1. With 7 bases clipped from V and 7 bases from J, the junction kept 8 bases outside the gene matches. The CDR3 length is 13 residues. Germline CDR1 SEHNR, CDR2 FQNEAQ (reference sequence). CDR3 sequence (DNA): TGTGCCAGCACGCAACAGGGGGAGGGTGAAGCTTTCTTT. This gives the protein CASTQQGEGEAFF.

The CDR3: CASSIEGFGNGYTF. The CDR3, as DNA: TGTGCCAGTAGTATCGAAGGGTTTGGTAATGGCTACACCTTC. This chain uses TRBV19 with TRBJ1-2; no firm D call. This CDR3 comprises 14 residues. V was pared by 3 bases and J by 6 bases, with 14 bases between. Germline V gene data show CDR1 as LNHDA and CDR2 as SQIVND (reference sequence). Looking up the rest from reference TRBV19 and TRBJ1-2 gives the full variable domain: DGGITQSPKYLFRKEGQNVTLSCEQNLNHDAMYWYRQDPGQGLRLIYYSQIVNDFQKGDIAEGYSVSREKKESFPLTVTSAQKNPTAFYLCASSIEGFGNGYTFGSGTRLTVV.

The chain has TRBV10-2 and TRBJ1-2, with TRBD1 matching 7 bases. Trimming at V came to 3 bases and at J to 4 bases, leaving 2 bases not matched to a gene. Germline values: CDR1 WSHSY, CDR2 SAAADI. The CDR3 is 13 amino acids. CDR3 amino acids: CASSDTGAYGYTF. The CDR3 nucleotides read TGCGCCAGCAGTGACACAGGGGCCTATGGCTACACCTTC.

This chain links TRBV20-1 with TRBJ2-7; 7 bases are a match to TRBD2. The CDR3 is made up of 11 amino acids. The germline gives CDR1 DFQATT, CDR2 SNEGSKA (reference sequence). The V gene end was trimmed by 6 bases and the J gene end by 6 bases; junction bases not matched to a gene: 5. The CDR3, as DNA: TGCAGTGCCAGTGCGGGGGTCGAGCAGTACTTC. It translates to CSASAGVEQYF.

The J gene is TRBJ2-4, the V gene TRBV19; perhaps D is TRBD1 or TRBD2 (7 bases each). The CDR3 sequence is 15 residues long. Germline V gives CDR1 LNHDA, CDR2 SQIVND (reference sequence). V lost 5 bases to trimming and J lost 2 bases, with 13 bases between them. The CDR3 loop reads CASSWGGQTKNIQYF. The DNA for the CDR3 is TGTGCCAGTAGTTGGGGGGGACAGACCAAAAACATTCAGTACTTC.

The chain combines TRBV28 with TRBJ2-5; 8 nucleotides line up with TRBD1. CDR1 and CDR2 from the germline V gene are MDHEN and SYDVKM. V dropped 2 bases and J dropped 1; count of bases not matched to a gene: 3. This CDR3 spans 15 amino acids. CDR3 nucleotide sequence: TGTGCCAGCAGTTTACCGGACAGGGCCCAAGAGACCCAGTACTTC. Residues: CASSLPDRAQETQYF.

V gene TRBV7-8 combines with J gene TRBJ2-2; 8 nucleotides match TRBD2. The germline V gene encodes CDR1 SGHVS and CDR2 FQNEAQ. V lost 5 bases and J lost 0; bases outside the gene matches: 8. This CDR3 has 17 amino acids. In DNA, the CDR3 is TGTGCCAGCAGCCCGCGGGGGGCGGGAACGAACACCGGGGAGCTGTTTTTT. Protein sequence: CASSPRGAGTNTGELFF.

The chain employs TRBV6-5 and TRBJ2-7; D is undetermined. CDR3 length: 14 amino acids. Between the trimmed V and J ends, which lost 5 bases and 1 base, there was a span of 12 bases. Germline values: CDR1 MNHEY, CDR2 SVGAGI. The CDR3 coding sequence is TGTGCCAGCAGTGAGCGACGGAAGTCCTACGAGCAGTACTTC. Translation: CASSERRKSYEQYF.

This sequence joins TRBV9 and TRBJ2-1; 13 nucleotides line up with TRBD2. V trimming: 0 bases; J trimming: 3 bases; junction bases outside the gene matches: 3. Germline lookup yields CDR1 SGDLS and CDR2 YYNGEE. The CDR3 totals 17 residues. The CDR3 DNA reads TGTGCCAGCAGCGTAGGGACTAGCGGGAGCCACTACAATGAGCAGTTCTTC. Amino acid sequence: CASSVGTSGSHYNEQFF.

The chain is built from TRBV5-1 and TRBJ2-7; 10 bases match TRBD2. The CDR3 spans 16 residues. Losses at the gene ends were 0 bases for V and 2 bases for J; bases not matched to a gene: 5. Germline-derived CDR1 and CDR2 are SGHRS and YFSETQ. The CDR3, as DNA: TGCGCCAGCAGCTTGGACCCACTAGCGGGAACCTACGAGCAGTACTTC. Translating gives CASSLDPLAGTYEQYF.

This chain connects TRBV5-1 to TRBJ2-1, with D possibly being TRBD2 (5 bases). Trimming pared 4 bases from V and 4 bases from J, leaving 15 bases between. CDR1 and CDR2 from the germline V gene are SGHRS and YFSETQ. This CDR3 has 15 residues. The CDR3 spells CASSPGLYSYNEQFF. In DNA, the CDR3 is TGCGCCAGCAGCCCCGGACTCTACTCTTACAATGAGCAGTTCTTC.

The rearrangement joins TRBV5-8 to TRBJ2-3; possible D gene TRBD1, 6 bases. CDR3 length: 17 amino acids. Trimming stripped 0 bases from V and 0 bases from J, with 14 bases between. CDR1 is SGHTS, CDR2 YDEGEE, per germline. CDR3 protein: CASSLAWTDMSTDTQYF. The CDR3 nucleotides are TGTGCCAGCAGCTTGGCGTGGACAGACATGAGCACAGATACGCAGTATTTT.

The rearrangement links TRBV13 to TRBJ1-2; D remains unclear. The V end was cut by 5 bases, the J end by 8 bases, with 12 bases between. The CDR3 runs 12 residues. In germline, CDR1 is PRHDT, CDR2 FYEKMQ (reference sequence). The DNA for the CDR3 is TGTGCCAGCAGCCCCCGGGGAGAGGGCTACACCTTC. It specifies CASSPRGEGYTF.

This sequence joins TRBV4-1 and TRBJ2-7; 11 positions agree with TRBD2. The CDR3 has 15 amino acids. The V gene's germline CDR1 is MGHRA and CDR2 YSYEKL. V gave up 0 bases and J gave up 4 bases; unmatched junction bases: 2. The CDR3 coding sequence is TGCGCCAGCAGCCAAGATACTAGCGGGAGTTACGAGCAGTACTTC. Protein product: CASSQDTSGSYEQYF.

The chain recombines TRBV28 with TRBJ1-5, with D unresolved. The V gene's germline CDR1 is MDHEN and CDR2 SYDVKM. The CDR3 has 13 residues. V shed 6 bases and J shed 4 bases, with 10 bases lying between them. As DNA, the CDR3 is TGTGCCAGCAGAGACACAGTGAATCAGCCCCAGCATTTT. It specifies CASRDTVNQPQHF.

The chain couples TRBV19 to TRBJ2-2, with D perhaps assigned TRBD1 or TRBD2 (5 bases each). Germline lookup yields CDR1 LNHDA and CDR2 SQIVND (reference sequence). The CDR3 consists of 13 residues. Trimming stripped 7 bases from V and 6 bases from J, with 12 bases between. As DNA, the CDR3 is TGTGCCAGTAATTTCGGGGCCCCCGGGGAGCTGTTTTTT. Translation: CASNFGAPGELFF.